This TCR beta chain comes out of a study of blood T cell repertoires in COVID-19. Someone with COVID-19 had been met by exposed participants within 2 weeks before study entry. In the authors' methods: Amplification from reference gene primers served as the basis for estimated nucleated cell counts. Sequenced by immunoSEQ multiplex PCR; TCRdb stores in-frame clones only, minus some. Clonal size and the V and J genes are those of that table, whereas D and trimming came from the DNA. This sample carries 200,000 to 250,000 clones, over 70% of them seen once, and the ten largest clones take more than 3%. The CDR3 covers 11 residues. Per the germline V gene, CDR1 is GTSNPN and CDR2 is SVGIG (reference sequence). Losses at the gene ends were 3 bases for V and 11 bases for J; bases not matched to a gene: 5.

The sample was PBMCs or T cells enriched from blood (not recorded which). The TCR sequence derives from a woman aged 25 to 39 who had been exposed to COVID-19. V usage is TRBV30 and J usage is TRBJ1-1, with 8 bases that match TRBD1. CDR3 nucleotides: TGTGCCTGGAGACAGGGGGTAGGCGCTTTCTTT. As protein: CAWRQGVGAFF.